The rows below give T cell receptor beta chains drawn from one sample of a study of T-cell reconstitution after alpha-beta-depleted transplantation in children. Using its own MiXCR run on the PCR reads, TCRdb lists one record per CDR3 protein. The table records approximately 400,000 distinct CDR3 sequences, roughly 16% of them present only once. Sequences were derived from PBMCs, mostly from graft donor cells, sampled 360 days after TCRalphabeta/CD19-depleted stem cell transplant. The receptors stem from a boy younger than two who had a stem cell transplant for Wiskott-Aldrich syndrome, so the T cells may come from the graft donor. CDR3s include the opening cysteine and the closing phenylalanine or tryptophan. A D gene is named only where the DNA matches it firmly. Some rows mark clone size as missing; the rest say once, few, many or name a class of expanded clone.

clone size	D gene	V gene	J gene	CDR3 DNA	CDR3 protein
few	TRBD1	TRBV10-3	TRBJ2-7	TGTGCCATCAGTGAGACGAACAGGGGGCGCCGCTACGAGCAGTACTTC	CAISETNRGRRYEQYF
NA	TRBD2	TRBV6-2/TRBV6-3	TRBJ2-5	TGTGCCAGCAGTCCCGGGACTAGCGTTGGAGAGACCCAGTACTTC	CASSPGTSVGETQYF
few	NA	TRBV20-1	TRBJ2-7	TGCAGTGCTAGAGGGGGATCGTTGTCCTACGAGCAGTACTTC	CSARGGSLSYEQYF
many	NA	TRBV10-2	TRBJ1-1	TGCGCCAGCAGAGACAGAATTGAAGCTTTCTTT	CASRDRIEAFF
few	NA	TRBV7-9	TRBJ2-1	TGTGCCACCGGGGGATACAATGAGCAGTTCTTC	CATGGYNEQFF
few	NA	TRBV20-1	TRBJ2-4	TGCAGTGCTCACGGACAGATTATAGCCAAAAACATTCAGTACTTC	CSAHGQIIAKNIQYF
few	TRBD2	TRBV12-3/TRBV12-4	TRBJ2-7	TGTGCCAGCAGTACGCAGATAGCGGGATTCTACGAGCAGTACTTC	CASSTQIAGFYEQYF
NA	NA	TRBV12-3/TRBV12-4	TRBJ2-2	TGTGCCAGCAGTTTAGCCCGGACAACGAACACCGGGGAGCTGTTTTTT	CASSLARTTNTGELFF
NA	NA	TRBV5-1	TRBJ2-1	TGCGCCAGCAGCTTGGAGTGGGGGCCAAGTTCCTACAATGAGCAGTTCTTC	CASSLEWGPSSYNEQFF
NA	NA	TRBV5-1	TRBJ2-5	TGCGCCACCAGCAAGGGACTCCTCCAAGAGACCCAGTACTTC	CATSKGLLQETQYF
few	NA	TRBV19	TRBJ1-1	TGTGCCAGTACCCCACGGGCGGGGCGCGGGTGGACTGAAGCTTTCTTT	CASTPRAGRGWTEAFF
NA	TRBD2	TRBV7-7	TRBJ2-1	TGTGCCAGCAGCCCAACTAGCGGGGGAGGGGATGAGCAGTTCTTC	CASSPTSGGGDEQFF
NA	NA	TRBV30	TRBJ2-3	TGTGCCTGGTGCCATTGGGGGGGCCAAGATACGCAGTATTTT	CAWCHWGGQDTQYF
few	TRBD2	TRBV28	TRBJ2-2	TGTGCCAGCAGGCTAGCGGGAGCGCGTCCCGGGGAGCTGTTTTTT	CASRLAGARPGELFF
NA	TRBD2	TRBV6-4	TRBJ2-1	TGTGCCAGCAGTAACGTCCCGGGACTAGCGGGAGACCTCCATCCTGAGCAGTTCTTC	CASSNVPGLAGDLHPEQFF
NA	NA	TRBV5-1	TRBJ2-1	TGCGCCAGCAGGGACGGACAGAGCTCCTACAATGAGCAGTTCTTC	CASRDGQSSYNEQFF
many	NA	TRBV12-3/TRBV12-4	TRBJ2-7	TGTGCCAGCTCACCGGGAACCTACGAGCAGTACTTC	CASSPGTYEQYF
NA	TRBD2	TRBV5-1	TRBJ2-7	TGCGCCAGCAGCTTGGCCCCCAGCGGGAGAGGAGACGAGCAGTACTTC	CASSLAPSGRGDEQYF
few	TRBD1	TRBV7-9	TRBJ2-1	TGTGCCAGCAGCTTAGGGGGACAGGGAAAAAATGAGCAGTTCTTC	CASSLGGQGKNEQFF
NA	NA	TRBV5-1	TRBJ1-1	TGCGCCAGCAGGGGCGCACGGAACACTGAAGCTTTCTTT	CASRGARNTEAFF
many	NA	TRBV5-1	TRBJ1-1	TGCGCCAGCAGCTTGCGACCGATGAACACTGAAGCTTTCTTT	CASSLRPMNTEAFF
NA	TRBD1	TRBV20-1	TRBJ1-2	TGCAGTGCTAGAGCAGGGACAGGGCAAGGCTACACCTTC	CSARAGTGQGYTF
few	NA	TRBV10-1	TRBJ2-3	TGCGCCAGCAGCGAGGGGGGACTGGATACGCAGTATTTT	CASSEGGLDTQYF
few	TRBD2	TRBV20-1	TRBJ2-5	TGCAGTGCTAGAGATGGGACTAGCGGGGGCCTGACCCAGTACTTC	CSARDGTSGGLTQYF
NA	NA	TRBV29-1	TRBJ2-1	TGCAGCGTTGCCGTAGATGAGCAGTTCTTC	CSVAVDEQFF
NA	NA	TRBV12-3/TRBV12-4	TRBJ1-5	TGTGCCAGCAGGGTGGGCAATCAGCCCCAGCATTTT	CASRVGNQPQHF
few	TRBD1	TRBV4-3	TRBJ2-6	TGCGCCAGCAGCCAAGAGGGACAGGGGGCGCGGGGGGCCAACGTCCTGACTTTC	CASSQEGQGARGANVLTF
NA	TRBD2	TRBV9	TRBJ2-1	TGTGCCAGCAGCGGCTCCGGGACTACCTACAATGAGCAGTTCTTC	CASSGSGTTYNEQFF
NA	NA	TRBV7-8	TRBJ2-1	TGTGCCAGCAGCTTAGCCCTGGGACTCAGCTCCTACAATGAGCAGTTCTTC	CASSLALGLSSYNEQFF
few	NA	TRBV7-8	TRBJ1-3	TGTGCCAGCAGCTTAGGACAGCTTCGCCGCTCTGGAAACACCATATATTTT	CASSLGQLRRSGNTIYF